This passage covers 8 T cell receptor beta chains from one sample sequenced in a study of T cells in Graves' hyperthyroidism and ophthalmopathy. There were TCR beta CDR3 regions amplified from RNA transcripts. TCR CDR3 regions were first amplified by RT-PCR with HTBI primers. Each CDR3 protein is one row after TCRdb ran MiXCR on the multiplex PCR reads. The table records about 570,000 distinct CDR3 sequences, 12% to 15% of them present only once. The material sequenced was blood. Receptors originate from a woman aged 35 to 49 with Graves' hyperthyroidism.

This clonotype was seen only a few times. The rearrangement uses TRBV4-1 and TRBJ2-5; 8 bases match TRBD1. Germline V gene sequence: CDR1 MGHRA, CDR2 YSYEKL. V lost 2 bases and J lost 4; bases outside the gene matches: 9. The CDR3 runs 16 residues. The CDR3 protein is CASSQPGGFSRETQYF. The CDR3 DNA is TGCGCCAGCAGCCAACCAGGGGGCTTTTCGAGAGAGACCCAGTACTTC.

This clonotype was counted ten times or more. V gene TRBV3-1 combines with J gene TRBJ2-7, with 11 bases that match TRBD2. CDR1 and CDR2 (germline): LGHDT, YNNKEL (reference sequence). The CDR3 runs to 14 residues. With 9 bases clipped from V and 6 bases from J, the junction kept 10 bases outside the gene matches. The CDR3: CASSLAGGPFEQYF. For the CDR3, the DNA is TGTGCCAGTTCGTTAGCGGGAGGGCCTTTCGAGCAGTACTTC.

In its sample, this clonotype was seen many times. The CDR3 protein is CASSLRSNTGELFF. CDR3 sequence (DNA): TGTGCCAGCAGCCTAAGGTCGAACACCGGGGAGCTGTTTTTT. The chain combines TRBV13 with TRBJ2-2, with unresolved D. Germline V gene lookup returns CDR1 PRHDT and CDR2 FYEKMQ (reference sequence). Trimming shortened V by 5 bases and J by 0 bases, and 7 bases separated the two germline ends. CDR3 size: 14 residues.

As to this clonotype: This is likely a read error, given that the CDR3 carries no conserved phenylalanine or tryptophan at its end. The chain has TRBV20-1 and TRBJ2-1; TRBD2 agrees at 12 bases. From germline, CDR1 is DFQATT and CDR2 SNEGSKA (reference sequence). V gave up 1 base and J gave up 3 bases; unmatched junction bases: 4. This CDR3 region has 16 residues. The CDR3 DNA is TGCAGTGCTAGAGTACTAGCGGGAGGCCTCTACAATGAGCAGTTCGTC. As protein: CSARVLAGGLYNEQFV.

This clonotype was counted many times. The rearrangement links TRBV20-1 to TRBJ2-3; 10 bases match TRBD2. CDR1 DFQATT and CDR2 SNEGSKA come from the germline V gene (reference sequence). There are 19 residues in the CDR3. The trim removed 4 bases at V and 2 bases at J, leaving 18 bases unmatched. The CDR3: CSATGLAGDPGTLTDTQYF. The CDR3 region has the DNA TGCAGTGCTACCGGTCTAGCGGGAGATCCTGGGACGCTCACAGATACGCAGTATTTT.

This clonotype has more than one count but fewer than ten. This sequence joins TRBV6-2 or TRBV6-3 and TRBJ2-1; tentative D call: TRBD1 (6 bases). The CDR3 has 14 amino acids. Deletions cut 6 bases from V and 1 base from J, with 10 bases between. CDR1 is MNHEY and CDR2 is SVGEGT in the germline V gene. The CDR3 here is CASRGGDSYNEQFF. Here the CDR3 DNA reads TGTGCCAGCAGAGGGGGAGATTCCTACAATGAGCAGTTCTTC.

There are a few counts of this clonotype. The chain carries TRBV25-1 and TRBJ2-1; D might be TRBD1 (7 bases). The germline V gene has CDR1 MGHDK and CDR2 SYGVNS. The V and J ends lost 7 bases and 4 bases respectively, with 20 bases between them. CDR3 length: 16 residues. CDR3 protein: CASKNTGDRAYNEQFF. CDR3 bases: TGTGCCAGCAAAAATACGGGGGACAGAGCTTACAATGAGCAGTTCTTC.

This clonotype came up many times. V is TRBV20-1 and J is TRBJ2-7; 9 nucleotides match TRBD2. Germline values: CDR1 DFQATT, CDR2 SNEGSKA (reference sequence). The CDR3 length is 14 residues. V shed 5 bases and J 2 bases; nucleotides not matched to a gene: 7. Here the CDR3 DNA reads TGCAGTGCTCCCATTGCGGGAGGGCCCTACGAGCAGTACTTC. Protein: CSAPIAGGPYEQYF.